This entry lists 14 T cell receptor beta chains sequenced from one sample in a study of cytomegalovirus exposure and HLA in healthy donors. The PCR employed 60 Vbeta primers together with 13 Jbeta primers. This table comes from immunoSEQ multiplex PCR, and its TCRdb copy is limited to in-frame clones, with some not included. The sample yields tens of thousands of clones, about 66% seen once. The sample was PBMCs. The receptor set was obtained from a woman in her 50s in good health and CMV-seropositive.

J is TRBJ2-2 and V is TRBV7-2; D is ambiguous. The CDR3 contains 13 residues. Trimming cost V 3 bases and J 5 bases, with 7 bases left between them. Looked up from germline, CDR1 is SGHTA and CDR2 is FQGNSA. CDR3 DNA: TGTGCCAGCAGCTTTCGAGAGACCGGGGAGCTGTTTTTT. Protein product: CASSFRETGELFF. Full variable domain (missing parts from reference TRBV7-2 and TRBJ2-2): GAGVSQSPSNKVTEKGKDVELRCDPISGHTALYWYRQSLGQGLEFLIYFQGNSAPDKSGLPSDRFSAERTGGSVSTLTIQRTQQEDSAVYLCASSFRETGELFFGEGSRLTVL.

The chain links TRBV28 to TRBJ1-1, with 8 bases that match TRBD1. The CDR3 runs to 14 residues. CDR1 MDHEN and CDR2 SYDVKM come from the germline V gene. V trimming: 4 bases; J trimming: 3 bases; junction bases outside the gene matches: 4. CDR3 loop: CASSSGQGDTEAFF. The CDR3 DNA sequence: TGTGCCAGCAGTTCCGGACAGGGCGACACTGAAGCTTTCTTT. The entire variable domain, with the rest obtained from reference TRBV28 and TRBJ1-1, is as follows: DVKVTQSSRYLVKRTGEKVFLECVQDMDHENMFWYRQDPGLGLRLIYFSYDVKMKEKGDIPEGYSVSREKKERFSLILESASTNQTSMYLCASSSGQGDTEAFFGQGTRLTVV.

The chain links TRBV27 to TRBJ1-2, with TRBD1 matching 9 bases. Losses at the gene ends were 6 bases for V and 7 bases for J; bases not matched to a gene: 3. Germline CDR1 and CDR2: MNHEY and SMNVEV (reference sequence). This CDR3 has 12 amino acids. CDR3 DNA sequence: TGTGCCAGCAGCACAGGGGGCTTTGGCTACACCTTC. It translates to CASSTGGFGYTF.

This clone came up a few times. The CDR3 loop reads CATSRDIGQGNTEAFF. Written as DNA, the CDR3 is TGTGCCACCAGCAGGGATATAGGACAGGGGAACACTGAAGCTTTCTTT. The J gene is TRBJ1-1, the V gene TRBV15; 8 bases line up with TRBD1. In germline, CDR1 is LNHNV, CDR2 YYDKDF (reference sequence). V shed 3 bases and J 1 base; nucleotides not matched to a gene: 7. The CDR3 totals 16 residues.

The V and J genes are TRBV7-9 and TRBJ2-2, with D possibly matching TRBD1 (6 bases). In germline, CDR1 is SEHNR, CDR2 FQNEAQ (reference sequence). There are 16 residues in the CDR3. Trimming removed 6 bases at V and 4 bases at J, with 18 bases between. CDR3 sequence reads: CASSQQKGVFTGELFF. For the CDR3, the DNA is TGTGCCAGCAGTCAACAAAAGGGGGTTTTCACCGGGGAGCTGTTTTTT.

The V and J genes are TRBV2 and TRBJ1-2; 10 bases are a match to TRBD1. The trim removed 6 bases at V and 4 bases at J, leaving 8 bases unmatched. CDR1 is SNHLY and CDR2 is FYNNEI in the germline V gene. The CDR3 spans 15 residues. CDR3 amino acids: CASRAGTGDTYGYTF. The DNA of the CDR3 is TGTGCCAGCAGGGCCGGGACAGGGGATACCTATGGCTACACCTTC.

The chain's CDR3 is CASSEYRGGRLFNTGELFF. CDR3 sequence (DNA): TGTGCCAGCAGTGAATACAGGGGGGGACGACTATTTAACACCGGGGAGCTGTTTTTT. This chain uses TRBV6-1 with TRBJ2-2; D may be TRBD1 (8 bases). V was shortened by 2 bases and J by 2 bases, with 21 bases between the two germline ends. Germline V lookup: CDR1 MNHNS, CDR2 SASEGT. The CDR3 runs to 19 residues.

This rearrangement joins TRBV5-1 to TRBJ2-2; D remains unclear. Germline CDR1 reads SGHRS; CDR2 reads YFSETQ. The CDR3 covers 13 residues. Trimming took off 0 bases at V and 6 bases at J, with 6 bases between the two ends. This chain's CDR3 is CASSLGASGELFF. CDR3 DNA: TGCGCCAGCAGCTTGGGAGCTTCCGGGGAGCTGTTTTTT.

This clone was detected only a few times. This chain uses TRBV7-3 with TRBJ1-1; possibly TRBD1 for D (6 bases). The CDR3 is 13 amino acids. Trimming shortened V by 5 bases and J by 2 bases, and 9 bases separated the two germline ends. Germline CDR1 is SGHTA and CDR2 is FQGTGA. This CDR3 reads CASSTGPNTEAFF. CDR3 DNA: TGTGCCAGCAGCACAGGGCCCAACACTGAAGCTTTCTTT. The entire variable domain, with the rest obtained from reference TRBV7-3 and TRBJ1-1, is as follows: GAGVSQTPSNKVTEKGKYVELRCDPISGHTALYWYRQSLGQGPEFLIYFQGTGAADDSGLPNDRFFAVRPEGSVSTLKIQRTERGDSAVYLCASSTGPNTEAFFGQGTRLTVV.

This chain joins TRBV5-4 and TRBJ1-3, with unresolved D. The V and J ends lost 1 base and 0 bases respectively, with 11 bases between them. The CDR3 covers 16 residues. The V gene's germline CDR1 is SGHNT and CDR2 YYREEE (reference sequence). This CDR3 reads CASSLKREYSGNTIYF. DNA for the CDR3: TGTGCCAGCAGCTTGAAGAGGGAGTACTCTGGAAACACCATATATTTT.

The V and J genes are TRBV30 and TRBJ2-7; 10 positions agree with TRBD1. Germline assignment: CDR1 GTSNPN and CDR2 SVGIG (reference sequence). The CDR3 consists of 14 residues. Unmatched junction bases numbered 5, after V lost 2 bases and J lost 4 bases. CDR3 loop: CAWSSGQGWYEQYF. The CDR3 nucleotides are TGTGCCTGGAGTTCGGGACAGGGGTGGTACGAGCAGTACTTC.

This chain uses TRBV25-1 with TRBJ2-3; 9 nucleotides align to TRBD2. Germline V gene lookup returns CDR1 MGHDK and CDR2 SYGVNS. V lost 1 base and J lost 1; bases outside the gene matches: 3. This CDR3 comprises 16 residues. The CDR3 sequence: CASSESLAGGTDTQYF. Written as DNA, the CDR3 is TGTGCCAGCAGTGAATCGTTAGCGGGGGGCACAGATACGCAGTATTTT.

This chain connects TRBV4-1 to TRBJ1-2, with 7 bases lining up with TRBD1. The germline gives CDR1 MGHRA, CDR2 YSYEKL. V gave up 0 bases and J gave up 7 bases; unmatched junction bases: 2. The CDR3 contains 13 residues. CDR3 in amino acids: CASSQDRGSGYTF. Here the CDR3 DNA reads TGCGCCAGCAGCCAAGACAGGGGGTCTGGCTACACCTTC.

The chain links TRBV7-9 to TRBJ1-5; 7 bases match TRBD1. In germline, CDR1 is SEHNR, CDR2 FQNEAQ (reference sequence). The V segment lost 2 bases and the J segment 3 bases; nucleotides outside the gene matches: 4. There are 15 residues in the CDR3. The CDR3 here is CASSLPGGNNQPQHF. CDR3 nucleotides: TGTGCCAGCAGCTTACCAGGGGGTAACAATCAGCCCCAGCATTTT. Filled out from reference TRBV7-9 and TRBJ1-5, the complete variable domain reads DTGVSQNPRHKITKRGQNVTFRCDPISEHNRLYWYRQTLGQGPEFLTYFQNEAQLEKSRLLSDRFSAERPKGSFSTLEIQRTEQGDSAMYLCASSLPGGNNQPQHFGDGTRLSIL.